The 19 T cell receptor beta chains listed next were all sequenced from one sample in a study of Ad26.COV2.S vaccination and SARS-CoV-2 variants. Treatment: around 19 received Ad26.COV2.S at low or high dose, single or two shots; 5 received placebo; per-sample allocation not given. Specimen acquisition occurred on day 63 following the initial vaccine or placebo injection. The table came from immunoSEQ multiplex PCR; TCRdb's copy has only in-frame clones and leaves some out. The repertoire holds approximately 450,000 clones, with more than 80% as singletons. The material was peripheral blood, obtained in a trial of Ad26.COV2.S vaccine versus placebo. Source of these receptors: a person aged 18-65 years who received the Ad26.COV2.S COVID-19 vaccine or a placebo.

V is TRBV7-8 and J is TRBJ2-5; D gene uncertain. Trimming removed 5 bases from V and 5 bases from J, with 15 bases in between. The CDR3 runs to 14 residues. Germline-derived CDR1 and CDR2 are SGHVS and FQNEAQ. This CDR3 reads CASSASLGRETQYF. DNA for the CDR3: TGTGCCAGCAGCGCCAGCCTAGGACGGGAGACCCAGTACTTC.

CDR3 region: CASSLERGISYNEQFF. CDR3 nucleotide sequence: TGTGCCAGCAGCTTAGAGCGGGGTATCTCCTACAATGAGCAGTTCTTC. J is TRBJ2-1 and V is TRBV11-2, with D tentatively TRBD2 (6 bases). Looked up from germline, CDR1 is SGHAT and CDR2 is FQNNGV. Trimming took off 0 bases at V and 0 bases at J, with 9 bases between the two ends. This CDR3 region has 16 residues. Together with reference TRBV11-2 and TRBJ2-1, the CDR3 gives the full variable domain: EAGVAQSPRYKIIEKRQSVAFWCNPISGHATLYWYQQILGQGPKLLIQFQNNGVVDDSQLPKDRFSAERLKGVDSTLKIQPAKLEDSAVYLCASSLERGISYNEQFFGPGTRLTVL.

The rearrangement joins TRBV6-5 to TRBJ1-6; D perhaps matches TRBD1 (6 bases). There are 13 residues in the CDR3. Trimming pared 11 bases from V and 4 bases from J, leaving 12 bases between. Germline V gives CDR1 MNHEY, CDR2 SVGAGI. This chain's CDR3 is CASSDRYNSPLHF. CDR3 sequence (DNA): TGTGCCTCCTCGGACAGATATAATTCACCCCTCCACTTT.

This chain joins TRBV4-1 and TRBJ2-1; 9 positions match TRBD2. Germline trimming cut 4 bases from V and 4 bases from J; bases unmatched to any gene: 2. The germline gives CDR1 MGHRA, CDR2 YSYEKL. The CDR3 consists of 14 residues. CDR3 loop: CASSRLADYNEQFF. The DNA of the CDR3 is TGCGCCAGCAGCCGACTAGCGGATTACAATGAGCAGTTCTTC.

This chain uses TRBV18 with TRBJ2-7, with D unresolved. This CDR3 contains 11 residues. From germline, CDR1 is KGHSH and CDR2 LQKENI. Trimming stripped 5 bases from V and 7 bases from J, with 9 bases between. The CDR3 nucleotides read TGTGCCAGCTCATCCCGTGGGGAGCAGTACTTC. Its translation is CASSSRGEQYF.

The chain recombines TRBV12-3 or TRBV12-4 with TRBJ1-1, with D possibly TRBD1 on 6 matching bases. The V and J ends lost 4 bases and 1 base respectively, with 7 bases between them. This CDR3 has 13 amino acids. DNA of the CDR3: TGTGCCAGCAGTTCAGGGGCGAACACTGAAGCTTTCTTT. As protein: CASSSGANTEAFF.

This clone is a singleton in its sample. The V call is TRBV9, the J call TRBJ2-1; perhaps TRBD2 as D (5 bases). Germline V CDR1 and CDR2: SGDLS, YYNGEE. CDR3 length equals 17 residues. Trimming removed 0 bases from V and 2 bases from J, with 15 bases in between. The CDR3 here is CASSVGGWSAPYNEQFF. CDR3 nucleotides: TGTGCCAGCAGCGTAGGCGGGTGGAGCGCACCCTACAATGAGCAGTTCTTC. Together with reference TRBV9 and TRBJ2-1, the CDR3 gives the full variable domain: DSGVTQTPKHLITATGQRVTLRCSPRSGDLSVYWYQQSLDQGLQFLIQYYNGEERAKGNILERFSAQQFPDLHSELNLSSLELGDSALYFCASSVGGWSAPYNEQFFGPGTRLTVL.

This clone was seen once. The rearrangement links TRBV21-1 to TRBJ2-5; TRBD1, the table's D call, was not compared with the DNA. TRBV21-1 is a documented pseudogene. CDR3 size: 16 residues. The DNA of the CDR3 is TGTGCCAGCAGTACAACAAAACAGGGGGTTAAAGAGACCCAGTACTTC. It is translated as CASSTTKQGVKETQYF.

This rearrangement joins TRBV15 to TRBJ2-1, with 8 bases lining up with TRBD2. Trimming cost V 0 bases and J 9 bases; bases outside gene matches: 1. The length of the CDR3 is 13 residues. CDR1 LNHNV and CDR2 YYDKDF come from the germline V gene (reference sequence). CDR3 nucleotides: TGTGCCACCAGCAGAGATCTAGCGGGTGAGCAGTTCTTC. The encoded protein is CATSRDLAGEQFF.

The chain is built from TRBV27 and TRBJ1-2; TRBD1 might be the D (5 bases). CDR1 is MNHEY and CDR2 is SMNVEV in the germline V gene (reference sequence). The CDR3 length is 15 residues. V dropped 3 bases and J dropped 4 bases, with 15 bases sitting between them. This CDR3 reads CASSFFRGGTYGYTF. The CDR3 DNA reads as TGTGCCAGCAGTTTTTTCCGCGGAGGGACCTATGGCTACACCTTC.

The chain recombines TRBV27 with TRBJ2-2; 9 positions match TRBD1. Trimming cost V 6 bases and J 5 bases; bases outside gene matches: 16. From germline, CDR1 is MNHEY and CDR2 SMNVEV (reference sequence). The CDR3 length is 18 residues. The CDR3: CASSRIQGARLRTGELFF. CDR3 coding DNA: TGTGCCAGCAGCAGAATACAGGGGGCAAGGTTGAGAACCGGGGAGCTGTTTTTT.

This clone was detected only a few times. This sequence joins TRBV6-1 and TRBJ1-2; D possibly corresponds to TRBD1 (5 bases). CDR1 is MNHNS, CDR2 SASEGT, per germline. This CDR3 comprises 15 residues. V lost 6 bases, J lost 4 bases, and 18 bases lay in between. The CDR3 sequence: CASRIGTETIYGYTF. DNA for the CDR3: TGTGCCAGCAGAATCGGGACGGAAACTATCTATGGCTACACCTTC.

The DNA of the CDR3 is TGCGCCAGTGGGACAGGGCAATACGAGCAGTACTTC. Its translation is CASGTGQYEQYF. The chain has TRBV5-1 and TRBJ2-7, with 9 bases aligning to TRBD1. The CDR3 runs to 12 residues. J gave up 4 bases and V 8 bases, and 4 bases lay outside the gene matches. Looked up from germline, CDR1 is SGHRS and CDR2 is YFSETQ.

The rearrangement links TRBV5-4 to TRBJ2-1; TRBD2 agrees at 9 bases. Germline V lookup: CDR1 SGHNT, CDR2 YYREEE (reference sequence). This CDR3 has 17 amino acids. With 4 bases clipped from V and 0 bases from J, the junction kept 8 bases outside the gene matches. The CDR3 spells CASSRFSGSRSYNEQFF. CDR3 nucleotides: TGTGCCAGCAGCCGCTTTAGCGGGAGTCGCTCCTACAATGAGCAGTTCTTC.

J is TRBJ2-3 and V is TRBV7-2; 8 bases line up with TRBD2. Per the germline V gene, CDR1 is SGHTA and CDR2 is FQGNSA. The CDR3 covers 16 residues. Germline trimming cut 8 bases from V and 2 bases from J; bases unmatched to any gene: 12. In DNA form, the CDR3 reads TGTGCCAGCCGGGGGGGGCTGCCCCCGCCCACAGATACGCAGTATTTT. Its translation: CASRGGLPPPTDTQYF.

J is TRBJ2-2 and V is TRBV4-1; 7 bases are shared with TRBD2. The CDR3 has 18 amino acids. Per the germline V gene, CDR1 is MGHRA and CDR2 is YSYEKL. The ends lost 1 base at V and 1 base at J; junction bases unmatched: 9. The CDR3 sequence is CASSQAPKGGRNTGELFF. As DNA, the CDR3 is TGCGCCAGCAGCCAAGCCCCCAAGGGCGGGAGGAACACCGGGGAGCTGTTTTTT.

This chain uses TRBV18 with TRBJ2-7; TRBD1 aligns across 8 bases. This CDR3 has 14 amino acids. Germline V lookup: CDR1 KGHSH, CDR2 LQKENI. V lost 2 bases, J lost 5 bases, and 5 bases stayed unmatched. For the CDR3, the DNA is TGTGCCAGCTCACCAGTCGGGACAGGTAACGAGCAGTACTTC. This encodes CASSPVGTGNEQYF.

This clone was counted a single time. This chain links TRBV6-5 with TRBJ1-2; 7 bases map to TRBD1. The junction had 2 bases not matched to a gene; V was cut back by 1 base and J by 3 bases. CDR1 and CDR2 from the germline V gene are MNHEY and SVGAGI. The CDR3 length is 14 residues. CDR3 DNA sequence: TGTGCCAGCAGTTACTTTGGACAGGACTATGGCTACACCTTC. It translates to CASSYFGQDYGYTF.

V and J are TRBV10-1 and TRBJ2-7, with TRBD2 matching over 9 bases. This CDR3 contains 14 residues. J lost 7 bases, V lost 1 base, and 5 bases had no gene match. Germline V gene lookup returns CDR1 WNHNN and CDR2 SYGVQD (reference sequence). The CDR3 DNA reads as TGCGCCAGCAGTGAGTTAGCGGGAGCGCGGGAGCAGTACTTC. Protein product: CASSELAGAREQYF.